Listed below are T cell receptor beta chains from one sample, sequenced in a study of blood T cell repertoires in COVID-19. Sequencing was performed with immunoSEQ multiplex PCR; in TCRdb, only in-frame clones are kept and a portion is missing. Among more than 15,000 clones listed, about nine tenths were seen once. Input material: peripheral blood. All receptors come from a human donor with active COVID-19. The donor label of this sample is uncertain. The CDR3 runs from the conserved cysteine through the conserved F or W. D genes are given only for firm matches. Some rows have no size entry. The others give once, few or many, or a class for an expanded clone.

- | TRBJ2-4 | TRBV10-2 | - | CASSEGGLAKNIQYF | TGCGCCAGCAGTGAGGGGGGACTAGCCAAAAACATTCAGTACTTC
- | TRBJ2-6 | TRBV2 | - | CASSDLYGANVLTF | TGTGCCAGCAGTGACTTATATGGGGCCAACGTCCTGACTTTC
- | TRBJ1-6 | TRBV6-6 | - | CASSTQADSPLHF | TGTGCCAGCAGTACCCAGGCTGATTCACCCCTCCACTTT
- | TRBJ2-2 | TRBV25-1 | TRBD2 | CATGRRGGTGELFF | TGTGCCACCGGAAGACGGGGGGGCACCGGGGAGCTGTTTTTT
few | TRBJ2-2 | TRBV3-1/TRBV3-2 | - | CASSLNVGELFF | TGTGCCAGCAGCCTCAATGTCGGGGAGCTGTTTTTT
- | TRBJ1-2 | TRBV7-2 | TRBD1 | CASSYPRGRDYGYTF | TGTGCCAGCAGCTATCCCAGGGGGCGGGACTATGGCTACACCTTC
- | TRBJ2-1 | TRBV9 | - | CASSVASQAPYNEQFF | TGTGCCAGCAGCGTAGCTTCGCAGGCCCCCTACAATGAGCAGTTCTTC
- | TRBJ2-7 | TRBV3-1/TRBV3-2 | TRBD1 | CASSQELLGQGLEQYF | TGTGCCAGCAGCCAAGAGCTTCTGGGACAGGGGCTCGAGCAGTACTTC
few | TRBJ1-2 | TRBV7-9 | TRBD1 | CASSPGTGWYTF | TGTGCCAGCAGCCCGGGGACAGGGTGGTACACCTTC
- | TRBJ1-3 | TRBV5-1 | - | CASSETAGNTIYF | TGCGCCAGCAGCGAGACAGCTGGAAACACCATATATTTT
- | TRBJ2-2 | TRBV9 | - | CASSVNRDLRNTGELFF | TGTGCCAGCAGCGTCAACAGGGATTTAAGGAACACCGGGGAGCTGTTTTTT
- | TRBJ2-5 | TRBV6-1 | - | CASSELLETQYF | TGTGCCAGCAGTGAACTGTTGGAGACCCAGTACTTC
- | TRBJ1-6 | TRBV6-6 | - | CAIRTESSPLHF | TGTGCCATCCGGACAGAGAGTTCACCCCTCCACTTT
once | TRBJ2-7 | TRBV5-1 | TRBD2 | CASSLDRAGGLDEQYF | TGCGCCAGCAGCTTGGATCGAGCGGGGGGTTTGGACGAGCAGTACTTC
- | TRBJ1-1 | TRBV29-1 | - | CSVGGDMNTEAFF | TGCAGCGTTGGTGGGGACATGAACACTGAAGCTTTCTTT
- | TRBJ1-5 | TRBV6-5 | TRBD1 | CASSPGQPINQPQHF | TGTGCCAGCAGTCCGGGACAGCCTATCAATCAGCCCCAGCATTTT
- | TRBJ1-2 | TRBV5-1 | TRBD1 | CASRRSGTGYGYTF | TGCGCCAGCAGACGATCCGGGACAGGCTATGGCTACACCTTC
once | TRBJ2-7 | TRBV9 | TRBD1 | CASSVGQGTYEQYF | TGTGCCAGCAGCGTAGGACAGGGGACCTACGAGCAGTACTTC
few | TRBJ1-1 | TRBV2 | - | CASSSGAVNTEAFF | TGTGCCAGCTCAAGCGGGGCTGTGAACACTGAAGCTTTCTTT
- | TRBJ1-1 | TRBV27 | - | CASSLSPQGAQNTEAFF | TGTGCCAGCAGTTTATCCCCCCAGGGCGCTCAGAACACTGAAGCTTTCTTT
- | TRBJ2-1 | TRBV6-5 | TRBD2 | CASRGLASGEQFF | TGTGCCAGCAGGGGACTAGCGAGCGGTGAGCAGTTCTTC
- | TRBJ1-2 | TRBV28 | - | CASSLYGAGPGVGYTF | TGTGCCAGCAGTTTATATGGGGCCGGGCCAGGGGTCGGCTACACCTTC
- | TRBJ1-4 | TRBV9 | TRBD1 | CASSLAPDRGILFF | TGTGCCAGCAGCTTAGCTCCCGACAGGGGGATACTGTTTTTT
- | TRBJ2-7 | TRBV12-3/TRBV12-4 | TRBD2 | CASAGDLSYEQYF | TGTGCCAGCGCGGGGGACCTTTCCTACGAGCAGTACTTC
- | TRBJ2-3 | TRBV5-1 | TRBD2 | CASSEGTSGVTDTQYF | TGCGCCAGCAGCGAGGGGACTAGCGGGGTCACAGATACGCAGTATTTT
- | TRBJ2-3 | TRBV7-2 | - | CASSPPQGRYTDTQYF | TGTGCCAGCAGCCCCCCTCAGGGCAGATACACAGATACGCAGTATTTT
once | TRBJ2-5 | TRBV27 | TRBD2 | CASSRGLAGGIQETQYF | TGTGCCAGCAGTAGGGGACTAGCGGGTGGGATACAAGAGACCCAGTACTTC
- | TRBJ1-2 | TRBV24-1 | TRBD1 | CATSDSSRQGAGYGYTF | TGTGCCACCAGTGATTCCTCCCGACAGGGGGCGGGCTATGGCTACACCTTC
- | TRBJ1-4 | TRBV11-2 | TRBD1 | CASSVGTGLNEKLFF | TGTGCCAGCAGCGTAGGGACAGGGCTTAATGAAAAACTGTTTTTT
- | TRBJ2-7 | TRBV7-3 | - | CASSLGGNFDEQYF | TGTGCCAGCAGCTTAGGAGGGAATTTTGACGAGCAGTACTTC
few | TRBJ2-7 | TRBV5-5 | - | CASSLELTFDEQYF | TGTGCCAGCAGCTTGGAGTTAACATTTGACGAGCAGTACTTC
- | TRBJ2-7 | TRBV6-5 | TRBD1 | CASDRDNYEQYF | TGTGCCAGCGACAGGGACAACTACGAGCAGTACTTC
- | TRBJ2-1 | TRBV9 | TRBD1 | CASSVGQVGDNEQFF | TGTGCCAGCAGTGTCGGACAGGTGGGAGACAATGAGCAGTTCTTC
once | TRBJ2-3 | TRBV2 | - | CASSPLLDTDTQYF | TGTGCCAGCAGTCCCCTGCTAGACACAGATACGCAGTATTTT
- | TRBJ2-1 | TRBV19 | TRBD2 | CASSTSSGGDYNEQFF | TGTGCCAGTAGTACCTCTAGCGGGGGGGATTACAATGAGCAGTTCTTC
- | TRBJ1-1 | TRBV5-1 | - | CASSLTGYSDTEAFF | TGCGCCAGCAGCTTAACAGGGTACTCGGACACTGAAGCTTTCTTT
- | TRBJ2-7 | TRBV21-1 | - | CASIEQVRQGPYEQYF | TGTGCCAGCATCGAACAAGTCAGACAGGGCCCCTACGAGCAGTACTTC
once | TRBJ2-2 | TRBV6-5 | - | CASSHRVRTGELFF | TGTGCCAGCAGCCACAGGGTCAGAACCGGGGAGCTGTTTTTT
once | TRBJ2-5 | TRBV7-2 | TRBD1 | CASSLNRDRSETQYF | TGTGCCAGCAGCTTAAACCGGGACAGGTCAGAGACCCAGTACTTC
few | TRBJ1-1 | TRBV11-2 | - | CASSLSSQTGTEAFF | TGTGCCAGCAGCTTATCGAGCCAGACAGGCACCGAAGCTTTCTTT
- | TRBJ2-1 | TRBV10-2 | - | CASSEWGGDEQFF | TGCGCCAGCAGTGAGTGGGGGGGCGATGAGCAGTTCTTC